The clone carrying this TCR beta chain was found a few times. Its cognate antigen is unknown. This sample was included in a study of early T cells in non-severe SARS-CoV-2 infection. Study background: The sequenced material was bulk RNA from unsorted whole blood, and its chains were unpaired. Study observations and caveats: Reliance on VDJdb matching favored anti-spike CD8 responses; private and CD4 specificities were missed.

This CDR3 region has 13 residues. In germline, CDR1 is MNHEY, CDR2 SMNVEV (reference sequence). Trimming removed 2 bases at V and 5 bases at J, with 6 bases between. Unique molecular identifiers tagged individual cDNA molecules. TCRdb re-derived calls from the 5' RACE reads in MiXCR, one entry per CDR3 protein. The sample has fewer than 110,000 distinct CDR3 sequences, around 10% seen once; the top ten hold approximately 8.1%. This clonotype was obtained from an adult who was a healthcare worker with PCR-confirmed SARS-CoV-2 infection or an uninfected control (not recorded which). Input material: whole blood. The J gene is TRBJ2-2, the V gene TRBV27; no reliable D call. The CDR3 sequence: CASSLGTTGELFF. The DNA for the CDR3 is TGTGCCAGCAGTTTAGGAACAACCGGGGAGCTGTTTTTT.